This T cell receptor (beta chain) was sequenced during a study of T cells after yellow fever vaccination. Regarding the study as a whole: A small proportion of clonotypes was detected in both the CD4 and CD8 compartments. Highly abundant clonotypes carried over from the bulk population could end up in FACS-sorted repertoires as contaminants.

About this clonotype: Its antigen is not known.

The CDR3 has 17 residues. Trimming took 4 bases from V and 4 from J; bases not matched to a gene: 6. The germline V gene encodes CDR1 SQVTM and CDR2 ANQGSEA. It was through 5'RACE template switching that TCR cDNA was made, with a universal primer site and UMIs added. TCRdb fed the 5' RACE reads into MiXCR, producing one record per CDR3 protein. The table shows 350,000 to 450,000 distinct CDR3 sequences, with around 19% occurring only once. Here the sequenced sample was PBMCs, taken before the yellow fever booster vaccination. The TCR originated in a man between 18 and 29 years old who received the YFV17D yellow fever vaccine. The chain combines TRBV29-1 with TRBJ2-2, with TRBD2 matching over 16 bases. CDR3 amino acids: CSVGGTSGGAATGELFF. CDR3 bases: TGCAGCGTTGGAGGGACTAGCGGGGGGGCGGCCACCGGGGAGCTGTTTTTT.